Shown below are 32 T cell receptor beta chains from a single sample sequenced in a study of identical twins (dated by TCRdb to 2016 to 2018). The library came from 5' RACE. TCRdb records Illumina HiSeq 2000 as the sequencer. The public reads were run again by TCRdb, first through fastp at Q25 and then through MiXCR, and only productive beta chains were kept. Identical CDR3 protein sequences are pooled into one entry, listed with their most common genes and DNA. This sample holds approximately 700,000 distinct CDR3 sequences; roughly 18% were observed only once. Roughly 13% of the sample is taken by the ten largest. These data were likewise used in another study, on T cells expressing NK-cell markers.

The material sequenced was PBMCs. The receptors were gathered from a woman under 30 in good health.

The chain couples TRBV5-6 to TRBJ2-7; 9 nucleotides line up with TRBD1. V shed 4 bases, J shed 2 bases, and the junction held 4 bases outside the gene matches. Germline V CDR1 and CDR2: SGHDT, YYEEEE. The CDR3 extends over 14 amino acids. The CDR3 loop is CASSGQGSPYEQYF. The CDR3 nucleotides read TGTGCCAGCAGCGGACAGGGGAGTCCCTACGAGCAGTACTTC.

This chain links TRBV6-2 or TRBV6-3 with TRBJ2-7; 9 bases line up with TRBD1. The junction had 8 bases not matched to a gene; V was cut back by 6 bases and J by 2 bases. CDR3 length: 15 residues. CDR1 MNHEY and CDR2 SVGEGT come from the germline V gene. The CDR3 here is CASRSAGTGTYEQYF. As DNA, the CDR3 is TGTGCCAGCAGATCTGCCGGGACAGGGACCTACGAGCAGTACTTC.

This clonotype was seen more than once but under ten times. The V and J genes are TRBV12-3 or TRBV12-4 and TRBJ1-2, with a possible D match to TRBD1 (5 bases). Trimming shortened V by 5 bases and J by 8 bases, and 12 bases separated the two germline ends. The CDR3 runs 12 residues. CDR3 bases: TGTGCCAGCAGTACAGGACGGTGGGGCTACACCTTC. Amino acid sequence: CASSTGRWGYTF.

V gene TRBV12-3 or TRBV12-4 combines with J gene TRBJ2-7, with 10 bases lining up with TRBD2. CDR3 length equals 17 residues. V shed 6 bases and J 4 bases; nucleotides not matched to a gene: 15. CDR3 nucleotide sequence: TGTGCCAGCAGCCTCAAACTTTGGGCTAGCGGGAGATACGAGCAGTACTTC. Protein product: CASSLKLWASGRYEQYF.

This clonotype was counted ten times or more. J is TRBJ1-5 and V is TRBV12-3 or TRBV12-4, with D perhaps matching TRBD1 (6 bases). The CDR3 is 17 residues long. Trimming pared 5 bases from V and 2 bases from J, leaving 19 bases between. The CDR3 reads CASSPHPGAVGNQPQHF. CDR3 DNA sequence: TGTGCCAGCAGTCCTCACCCAGGGGCGGTCGGCAATCAGCCCCAGCATTTT.

This sequence joins TRBV11-2 and TRBJ2-3; D is perhaps TRBD1 (5 bases). Trimming pared 5 bases from V and 4 bases from J, leaving 10 bases between. Germline loops: CDR1 SGHAT, CDR2 FQNNGV. The CDR3 runs to 13 residues. The CDR3 region has the DNA TGTGCCAGCAGCAAGACAGTCGCAGATACGCAGTATTTT. Translation: CASSKTVADTQYF.

This clonotype was seen a few times. The chain joins TRBV12-3 or TRBV12-4 to TRBJ2-7; 8 nucleotides agree with TRBD1. The trim removed 5 bases at V and 2 bases at J, leaving 11 bases unmatched. The CDR3 is made up of 16 amino acids. CDR3 residues: CASSALIPGQAYEQYF. The CDR3 nucleotides read TGTGCCAGCAGTGCCCTCATACCGGGACAGGCCTACGAGCAGTACTTC.

The V gene is TRBV9, the J gene TRBJ2-1; a possible D gene is TRBD2 (6 bases). Germline V gives CDR1 SGDLS, CDR2 YYNGEE. CDR3 size: 14 residues. V lost 4 bases and J lost 9, with 17 bases in between. The CDR3 protein is CASSQPVEGTEQFF. The CDR3 nucleotides read TGTGCCAGCAGCCAACCGGTGGAGGGAACTGAGCAGTTCTTC. Variable domain in full (rest from reference TRBV9 and TRBJ2-1): DSGVTQTPKHLITATGQRVTLRCSPRSGDLSVYWYQQSLDQGLQFLIQYYNGEERAKGNILERFSAQQFPDLHSELNLSSLELGDSALYFCASSQPVEGTEQFFGPGTRLTVL.

The J gene is TRBJ2-1, the V gene TRBV5-1, with D tentatively TRBD1 (6 bases). V was cut by 3 bases and J by 6 bases, with 13 bases left in between. There are 14 residues in the CDR3. Looked up from germline, CDR1 is SGHRS and CDR2 is YFSETQ. CDR3 nucleotide sequence: TGCGCCAGCAGCTCGCGTGAAGGGGGCAATGAGCAGTTCTTC. It codes for CASSSREGGNEQFF. The full variable domain, completed using reference TRBV5-1 and TRBJ2-1, is KAGVTQTPRYLIKTRGQQVTLSCSPISGHRSVSWYQQTPGQGLQFLFEYFSETQRNKGNFPGRFSGRQFSNSRSEMNVSTLELGDSALYLCASSSREGGNEQFFGPGTRLTVL.

In DNA form, the CDR3 reads TGTGCCAGCAGCTCCAGGGAGAGCTATGGCTACACCTTC. This codes for CASSSRESYGYTF. The chain links TRBV5-5 to TRBJ1-2; D might be TRBD1 (5 bases). This CDR3 is built from 13 residues. Looked up from germline, CDR1 is SGHKS and CDR2 is YYEKEE (reference sequence). V gave up 3 bases and J gave up 4 bases, with 10 bases separating them.

This chain connects TRBV2 to TRBJ2-5; D ambiguous. Germline assignment: CDR1 SNHLY and CDR2 FYNNEI. V was cut by 9 bases and J by 0 bases, with 11 bases left in between. This CDR3 is 13 amino acids long. As DNA, the CDR3 is TGTGCCAGTACTCCAGAGTACCAAGAGACCCAGTACTTC. Protein product: CASTPEYQETQYF. Based on the CDR3 plus reference TRBV2 and TRBJ2-5, the full variable domain is EPEVTQTPSHQVTQMGQEVILRCVPISNHLYFYWYRQILGQKVEFLVSFYNNEISEKSEIFDDQFSVERPDGSNFTLKIRSTKLEDSAMYFCASTPEYQETQYFGPGTRLLVL.

This clonotype was found a few times. The J gene is TRBJ2-7, the V gene TRBV16; 11 positions agree with TRBD2. Germline assignment: CDR1 KGHSY and CDR2 FQNENV. V lost 5 bases to trimming and J lost 0 bases; unmatched junction nucleotides: 24. The length of the CDR3 is 22 residues. This CDR3 is CASSGAPGLAEPGLTRSYEQYF. The CDR3 DNA reads as TGTGCCAGCAGCGGTGCTCCGGGACTAGCGGAACCTGGCCTAACTCGCTCCTACGAGCAGTACTTC.

This clonotype has ten or more counts. The chain joins TRBV6-1 to TRBJ2-1, with 8 nucleotides matching TRBD2. Trimming cost V 5 bases and J 4 bases; bases outside gene matches: 7. Germline V gene lookup returns CDR1 MNHNS and CDR2 SASEGT. The CDR3 consists of 15 residues. CDR3 region: CASSLSGGGYNEQFF. The CDR3 DNA follows: TGTGCCAGCAGTCTCAGCGGGGGAGGTTACAATGAGCAGTTCTTC.

This sequence joins TRBV29-1 and TRBJ1-2; 9 nucleotides agree with TRBD1. This CDR3 has 13 residues. Germline trimming cut 7 bases from V and 5 bases from J; bases unmatched to any gene: 8. CDR1 and CDR2 (germline): SQVTM, ANQGSEA. CDR3 in amino acids: CSAGGTGKYGYTF. The CDR3 DNA reads as TGCAGCGCCGGAGGGACAGGGAAGTATGGCTACACCTTC.

This clonotype appeared a few times. The chain has TRBV4-2 and TRBJ2-2, with 12 nucleotides matching TRBD1. Germline loops: CDR1 LGHNA, CDR2 YNFKEQ. After removal of 0 bases from V and 5 bases from J, the junction contained 4 bases not matched to a gene. This CDR3 spans 17 amino acids. The CDR3 is CASSQDGDRGRTGELFF. In DNA form, the CDR3 reads TGTGCCAGCAGCCAAGATGGGGACAGGGGGCGGACCGGGGAGCTGTTTTTT.

The J gene is TRBJ2-5, the V gene TRBV7-9; TRBD2 might be the D (5 bases). Germline values: CDR1 SEHNR, CDR2 FQNEAQ (reference sequence). This CDR3 is 13 amino acids long. The V and J ends lost 5 bases and 3 bases respectively, with 10 bases between them. Here the CDR3 DNA reads TGTGCCAGCAGCGGACTGTCGAAAGAGACCCAGTACTTC. This gives the protein CASSGLSKETQYF.

The V call is TRBV5-5, the J call TRBJ2-7; D possibly matches TRBD1 or TRBD2 (7 bases each). Per germline, CDR1 SGHKS and CDR2 YYEKEE (reference sequence). This CDR3 region has 14 residues. V lost 0 bases to trimming and J lost 6 bases, with 13 bases between them. In nucleotides, the CDR3 is TGTGCCAGCAGCTTGGAGGCAGGGGGGGGCGAGCAGTACTTC. It codes for CASSLEAGGGEQYF.

This clonotype came up many times. The V gene is TRBV7-9, the J gene TRBJ2-7; tentatively, D is TRBD2 (5 bases). This CDR3 region has 11 residues. The germline CDR1 and CDR2 sequences are SEHNR and FQNEAQ (reference sequence). Trimming removed 7 bases at V and 2 bases at J, with 6 bases between. DNA of the CDR3: TGTGCCAGCACCGGGACCTACGAGCAGTACTTC. Translated, it gives CASTGTYEQYF.

A few counts support this clonotype. V usage is TRBV7-3 and J usage is TRBJ2-7; 10 bases agree with TRBD1. The CDR3 spans 15 residues. The ends lost 5 bases at V and 2 bases at J; junction bases unmatched: 6. The germline CDR1 and CDR2 sequences are SGHTA and FQGTGA. The CDR3 loop is CASSLSGTGAYEQYF. The CDR3 bases are TGTGCCAGCAGCCTATCTGGGACAGGGGCCTACGAGCAGTACTTC.

This clonotype was counted only a few times. This rearrangement joins TRBV29-1 to TRBJ2-7; D might be TRBD2 (5 bases). V was cut by 6 bases and J by 2 bases, with 8 bases left in between. Germline values: CDR1 SQVTM, CDR2 ANQGSEA. CDR3 length equals 11 residues. This CDR3 reads CSVRDPYEQYF. The CDR3 DNA follows: TGCAGCGTCCGGGATCCCTACGAGCAGTACTTC.

This chain links TRBV5-6 with TRBJ1-1; D gene unclear. Trimming removed 4 bases from V and 8 bases from J, with 15 bases in between. CDR1 and CDR2 from the germline V gene are SGHDT and YYEEEE. This CDR3 has 13 residues. CDR3 sequence (DNA): TGTGCCAGCAGCCTCCCCGGTGTTGACGAAGCTTTCTTT. Its translation is CASSLPGVDEAFF.

This clonotype was detected only a few times. The rearrangement joins TRBV4-2 to TRBJ2-5; D unresolved. This CDR3 has 13 residues. Trimming pared 1 base from V and 3 bases from J, leaving 6 bases between. CDR1 is LGHNA and CDR2 is YNFKEQ in the germline V gene. CDR3 residues: CASSQGLEETQYF. For the CDR3, the DNA is TGTGCCAGCAGCCAAGGTTTGGAAGAGACCCAGTACTTC.

This clonotype was counted between two and nine times. The chain joins TRBV12-3 or TRBV12-4 to TRBJ1-1, with D hard to call. The CDR3 covers 14 residues. V was shortened by 5 bases and J by 1 base, with 11 bases between the two germline ends. Here the CDR3 reads CASSSYPENTEAFF. As DNA, the CDR3 is TGTGCCAGCAGTAGTTACCCCGAGAACACTGAAGCTTTCTTT.

The rearrangement joins TRBV5-1 to TRBJ2-7; 10 bases are shared with TRBD2. The CDR3 sequence is 14 residues long. Germline CDR1 reads SGHRS; CDR2 reads YFSETQ. Germline trimming cut 2 bases from V and 4 bases from J; bases unmatched to any gene: 3. The CDR3 region is CASSFRTSGYEQYF. Here the CDR3 DNA reads TGCGCCAGCAGCTTCAGGACTAGCGGTTACGAGCAGTACTTC.

This clonotype was observed a few times. The V call is TRBV10-2, the J call TRBJ1-1; no clear D gene. The CDR3 length is 14 residues. Germline CDR1 and CDR2: WSHSY and SAAADI. Trimming stripped 5 bases from V and 4 bases from J, with 14 bases between. For the CDR3, the DNA is TGCGCCAGCAGTTCCCATCTAGGTTTCACTGAAGCTTTCTTT. It specifies CASSSHLGFTEAFF.

V and J are TRBV11-2 and TRBJ2-2, with D tentatively TRBD1 or TRBD2 (6 bases each). V was trimmed by 5 bases and J by 6 bases, leaving 13 bases between them. The CDR3 totals 14 residues. The germline CDR1 and CDR2 sequences are SGHAT and FQNNGV. CDR3 region: CASSPEGEAGELFF. CDR3 DNA: TGTGCCAGCAGCCCCGAGGGGGAGGCCGGGGAGCTGTTTTTT.

This clonotype turned up a few times. The CDR3 DNA reads as TGCAGTGCTAGGAGAGCGGGAGTCCCCGAGCAGTACTTC. It is translated as CSARRAGVPEQYF. This rearrangement joins TRBV20-1 to TRBJ2-7, with 8 bases identical to TRBD2. This CDR3 has 13 amino acids. Unmatched junction bases numbered 7, after V lost 3 bases and J lost 6 bases. Germline assignment: CDR1 DFQATT and CDR2 SNEGSKA (reference sequence).

V gene TRBV15 combines with J gene TRBJ2-7; TRBD1 matches 9 bases. Per the germline V gene, CDR1 is LNHNV and CDR2 is YYDKDF (reference sequence). V shed 1 base and J 3 bases; nucleotides not matched to a gene: 4. The CDR3 consists of 15 residues. CDR3 in amino acids: CATSRVGTGFYEQYF. DNA for the CDR3: TGTGCCACCAGCAGAGTCGGGACAGGGTTCTACGAGCAGTACTTC.

The DNA of the CDR3 is TGCGCCAGCACCGGCGGGCGGGGGGGCTCTCGGGACGAGCAGTACTTC. Translating it yields CASTGGRGGSRDEQYF. This chain links TRBV10-2 with TRBJ2-7; 9 positions agree with TRBD2. This CDR3 spans 16 amino acids. J lost 5 bases, V lost 7 bases, and 15 bases had no gene match. Germline CDR1 is WSHSY and CDR2 is SAAADI.

This clonotype has only a few counts. This chain uses TRBV27 with TRBJ2-7; TRBD1 matches at 8 bases. Germline V gene data show CDR1 as MNHEY and CDR2 as SMNVEV (reference sequence). Trimming took 7 bases from V and 5 from J; bases not matched to a gene: 7. The CDR3 covers 13 residues. The CDR3 reads CASTPAGGHEQYF. The CDR3 DNA sequence: TGTGCCAGCACCCCGGCAGGGGGCCACGAGCAGTACTTC.

This clonotype has only a few counts. This chain uses TRBV20-1 with TRBJ2-2; D is possibly TRBD1 (5 bases). V lost 3 bases and J lost 1, with 12 bases in between. The CDR3 loop spans 15 amino acids. Germline lookup yields CDR1 DFQATT and CDR2 SNEGSKA (reference sequence). The CDR3 DNA sequence: TGCAGTGCTAGCCGGGCAGGGATGAACACCGGGGAGCTGTTTTTT. Translated, it gives CSASRAGMNTGELFF.

This chain joins TRBV7-6 and TRBJ2-1, with 11 bases identical to TRBD2. The CDR3 consists of 16 residues. Germline lookup yields CDR1 SGHVS and CDR2 FNYEAQ. V shed 5 bases, J shed 6 bases, and the junction held 9 bases outside the gene matches. CDR3 amino acids: CASSRYPGTSGNEQFF. Here the CDR3 DNA reads TGTGCCAGCAGCCGCTACCCCGGGACTAGCGGCAATGAGCAGTTCTTC.